Sequencing of this T cell receptor (beta chain) was carried out in a study of cytomegalovirus exposure and HLA in healthy donors. Overall study findings and caveats: TRBV6-2, TRBV6-3 and some other V segments were unresolvable in 87-base-pair reads. More clonal expansion characterized HLA-associated TCR beta chains than equally common others in a later analysis. HLA restriction was apparent for most CMV-associated TCR beta chains in a later analysis.

This CDR3 is built from 14 residues. The trim removed 5 bases at V and 2 bases at J, leaving 5 bases unmatched. Per germline, CDR1 SGHVS and CDR2 FNYEAQ. The PCR made use of 60 Vbeta and 13 Jbeta primers. Sequenced by immunoSEQ multiplex PCR; TCRdb stores in-frame clones only, minus some. Seen here are 100,000 to 140,000 clones, roughly 80% observed once, and the top ten hold 2% to 2.5%. On this clone itself: As yet, its antigen is unknown.

Sequenced material: PBMCs. The gene calls are TRBV7-6 and TRBJ2-7; 8 positions match TRBD2. The TCR was taken from a man under 40 in good health and CMV-seronegative. In DNA form, the CDR3 reads TGTGCCAGCAGCCCTCCGGGACTAGCCTACGAGCAGTACTTC. Its protein product is CASSPPGLAYEQYF.